This T cell receptor beta chain was sequenced during a study of blood T cell repertoires in COVID-19 (dated by TCRdb to about 2020). Background for the entire study: Samples covering the acute and convalescent phases of COVID-19 were provided by collaborators in the United States, Italy and Spain. Subjects who had been exposed to COVID-19, were actively infected with it, or had recovered from it provided the deeply sampled blood TCRbeta repertoires that made up the dataset. The sample metadata nearly always contained a de-identified subject ID, COVID-19 status, age in years and sex. A freely available public database, intended as a resource for researchers studying the immune response to SARS-CoV-2, is where the repertoires were released. The samples were drawn from two sources: the first 160 participants of the ongoing ImmuneRACE study, and over 1,000 subjects contributed by 6 global collaborators. Where available, HLA class I and class II types were taken from metadata supplied by the sample provider and were not determined by assay-based typing. The prospective study material was composed of cDNA or gDNA derived from T cells, B-cell-depleted T cells, or PBMCs. Findings and caveats that apply to the study as a whole: Clinical and demographic metadata were provided uncurated, with the amount varying by source and participant.

In Seattle, one collaborating source enrolled patients while the infection was active and tracked those patients longitudinally over the course of disease. The collaborating institutions used their own protocols to collect whole blood in K2EDTA tubes. For TCRbeta analysis, collaborator samples were shipped as frozen whole blood, as isolated PBMCs, or as DNA extracted from either sample type. Concerning this clone itself: What this receptor recognizes is not known. Per-base qualities were not stored, and no clone one base away is much larger.

Sequences KGHDR (CDR1) and SFDVKD (CDR2) are obtained from the germline V gene. The cysteine opens and the phenylalanine closes a CDR3 of 14 amino acids. The only DNA kept is the CDR3, 42 bases in frame from the first base. Trimming costs V 10 bases and J 0 bases, and their ends lie 14 bases apart. The immunoSEQ Assay, a bias-controlled multiplex PCR, was used to amplify TCRbeta CDR3 regions from genomic DNA. Regarding the original processing steps: The number of nucleated cells in each sample was estimated from the amplification of reference gene primers within the assay. To quantify the absolute abundance of each unique TCRbeta CDR3 rearrangement, sequence reads were collapsed and filtered. For each sample, productive Simpson clonality was calculated as the square root of Simpson's diversity index across productive rearrangements. TCRdb obtained this table from immuneACCESS and retained in-frame rearrangements with V and J assigned. These tables miss some clones; where compared with another copy, unresolved V genes account for less than half of the shortfall, and the remainder is unexplained. V and J calls and clone size are as listed in that table; D and trimming were resolved from the DNA. This sample lists nearly 50,000 clones; 85% to 90% were detected once. 2.6% of the sample is in the top ten clones.

Recombination linked TRBV24-1 to TRBJ1-1, with the D segment identity uncertain. Sequenced input: peripheral blood. The TCR originated in a woman aged 80 or over with COVID-19, enrolled during active disease. The DNA sequence is TGTGCCACTACGGGAGGGCCAATGAACACTGAAGCTTTCTTT. The encoded protein is CATTGGPMNTEAFF.